This T cell receptor beta chain was identified during a study of identical twins. Study-wide results and caveats: Beta clonotypes that were abundant in cord blood contained fewer insertions, a pattern absent from memory repertoires. Researchers reported excess low generation probability among twin-shared out-of-frame alpha sequences.

The germline gives CDR1 MNHEY, CDR2 SVGAGI. The V gene lost 0 bases and the J gene lost 7 bases, with 10 bases spanning the gap. The CDR3 runs 15 residues. This clonotype showed up just a few times. The antigen remains undetermined. Each CDR3 protein is one row after TCRdb ran MiXCR on the 5' RACE reads. The sample holds 1.5 million to 2 million distinct CDR3 sequences; less than 35% are singletons and the top ten take about 0.3%. The V gene is TRBV6-5, the J gene TRBJ1-6; D ambiguous. This sequence originates from a newborn girl in good health. The specimen sequenced was cord blood. The CDR3: CASSYSNRRNSPLHF. DNA of the CDR3: TGTGCCAGCAGTTACTCGAATAGGCGGAATTCACCCCTCCACTTT.